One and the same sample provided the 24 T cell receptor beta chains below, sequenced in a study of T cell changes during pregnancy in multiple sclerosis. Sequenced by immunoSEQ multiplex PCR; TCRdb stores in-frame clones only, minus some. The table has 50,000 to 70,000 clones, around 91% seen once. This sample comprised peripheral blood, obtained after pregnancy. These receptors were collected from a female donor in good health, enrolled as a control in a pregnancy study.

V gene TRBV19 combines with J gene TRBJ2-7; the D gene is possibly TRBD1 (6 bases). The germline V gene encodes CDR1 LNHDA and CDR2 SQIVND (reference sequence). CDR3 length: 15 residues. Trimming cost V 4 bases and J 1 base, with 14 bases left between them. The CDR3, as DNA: TGTGCCAGTAGTACAGGGGTCTCCGCGTCCTACGAGCAGTACTTC. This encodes CASSTGVSASYEQYF.

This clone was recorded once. CDR3 protein: CASSGLRWAGGYTF. The CDR3 bases are TGTGCCAGCAGCGGGCTAAGGTGGGCGGGCGGCTACACCTTC. The V call is TRBV5-6, the J call TRBJ1-2; D is unresolved. V lost 4 bases and J lost 8, with 18 bases in between. Germline CDR1 reads SGHDT; CDR2 reads YYEEEE. The CDR3 totals 14 residues.

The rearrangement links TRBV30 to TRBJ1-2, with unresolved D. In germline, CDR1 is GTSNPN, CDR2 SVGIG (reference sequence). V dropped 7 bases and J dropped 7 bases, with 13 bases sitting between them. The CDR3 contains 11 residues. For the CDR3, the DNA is TGTGCCTCCCGATTCTTCGGTGGCTACACCTTC. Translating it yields CASRFFGGYTF. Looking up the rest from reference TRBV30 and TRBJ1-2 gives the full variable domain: SQTIHQWPATLVQPVGSPLSLECTVEGTSNPNLYWYRQAAGRGLQLLFYSVGIGQISSEVPQNLSASRPQDRQFILSSKKLLLSDSGFYLCASRFFGGYTFGSGTRLTVV.

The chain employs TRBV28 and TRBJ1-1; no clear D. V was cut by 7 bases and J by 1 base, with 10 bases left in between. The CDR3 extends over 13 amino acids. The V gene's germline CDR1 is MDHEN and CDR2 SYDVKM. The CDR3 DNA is TGTGCCAGCATCCGGTCCGAGAACACTGAAGCTTTCTTT. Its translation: CASIRSENTEAFF.

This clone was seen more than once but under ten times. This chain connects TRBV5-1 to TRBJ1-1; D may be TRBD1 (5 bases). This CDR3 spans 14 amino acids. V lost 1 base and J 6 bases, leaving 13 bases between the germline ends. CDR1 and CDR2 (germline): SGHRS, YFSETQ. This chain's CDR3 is CASSLFEVGPEAFF. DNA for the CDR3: TGCGCCAGCAGCTTGTTCGAGGTGGGGCCTGAAGCTTTCTTT.

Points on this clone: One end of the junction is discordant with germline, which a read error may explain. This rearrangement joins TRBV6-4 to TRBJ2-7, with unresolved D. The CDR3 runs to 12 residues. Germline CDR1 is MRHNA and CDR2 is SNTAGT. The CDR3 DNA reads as TGTGCCAGCACTGACGCCTTCGGGGAGCAGTACTTC. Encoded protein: CASTDAFGEQYF.

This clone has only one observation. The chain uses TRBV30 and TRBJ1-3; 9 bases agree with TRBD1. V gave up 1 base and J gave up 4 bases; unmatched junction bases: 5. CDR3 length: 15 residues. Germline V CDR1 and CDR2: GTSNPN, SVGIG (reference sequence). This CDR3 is CAWSGTGGAGNTIYF. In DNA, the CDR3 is TGTGCCTGGAGTGGAACAGGGGGCGCGGGAAACACCATATATTTT. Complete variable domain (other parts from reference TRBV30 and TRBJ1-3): SQTIHQWPATLVQPVGSPLSLECTVEGTSNPNLYWYRQAAGRGLQLLFYSVGIGQISSEVPQNLSASRPQDRQFILSSKKLLLSDSGFYLCAWSGTGGAGNTIYFGEGSWLTVV.

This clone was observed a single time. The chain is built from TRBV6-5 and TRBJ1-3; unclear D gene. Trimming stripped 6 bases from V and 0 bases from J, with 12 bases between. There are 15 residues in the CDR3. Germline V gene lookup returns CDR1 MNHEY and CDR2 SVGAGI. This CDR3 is CASSDGVSSGNTIYF. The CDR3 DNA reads TGTGCCAGCAGCGATGGAGTGAGCTCTGGAAACACCATATATTTT.

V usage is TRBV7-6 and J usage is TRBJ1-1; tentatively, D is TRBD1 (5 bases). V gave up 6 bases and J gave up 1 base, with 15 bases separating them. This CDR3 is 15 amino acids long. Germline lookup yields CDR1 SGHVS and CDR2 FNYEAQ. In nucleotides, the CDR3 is TGTGCCAGCAGGGACCCCGGGACTCAGAACACTGAAGCTTTCTTT. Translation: CASRDPGTQNTEAFF.

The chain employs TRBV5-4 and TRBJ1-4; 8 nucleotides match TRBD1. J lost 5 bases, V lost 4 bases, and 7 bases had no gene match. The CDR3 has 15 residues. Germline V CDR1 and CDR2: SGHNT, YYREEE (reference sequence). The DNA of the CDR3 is TGTGCCAGCAGCGGAGACAGGGGCGGCAATGAAAAACTGTTTTTT. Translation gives CASSGDRGGNEKLFF.

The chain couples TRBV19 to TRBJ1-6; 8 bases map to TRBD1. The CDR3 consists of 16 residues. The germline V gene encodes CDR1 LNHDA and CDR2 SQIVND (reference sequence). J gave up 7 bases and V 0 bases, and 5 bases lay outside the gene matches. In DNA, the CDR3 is TGTGCCAGTAGTATAGAGGGACAGGAGGGAAATTCACCCCTCCACTTT. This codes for CASSIEGQEGNSPLHF.

As DNA, the CDR3 is TGTGCCAGCAGCCCTCTGGGACAGGATCCCATGAACACTGAAGCTTTCTTT. Its protein is CASSPLGQDPMNTEAFF. This chain uses TRBV5-6 with TRBJ1-1; TRBD1 matches at 8 bases. Germline V lookup: CDR1 SGHDT, CDR2 YYEEEE. V shed 4 bases, J shed 0 bases, and the junction held 11 bases outside the gene matches. The CDR3 consists of 17 residues.

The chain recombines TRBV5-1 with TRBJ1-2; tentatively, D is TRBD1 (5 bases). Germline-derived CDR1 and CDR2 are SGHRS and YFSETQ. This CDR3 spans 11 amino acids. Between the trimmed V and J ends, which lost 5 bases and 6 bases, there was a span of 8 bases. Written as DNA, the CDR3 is TGCGCCAGCAGGGAAGGGGATGGCTACACCTTC. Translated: CASREGDGYTF.

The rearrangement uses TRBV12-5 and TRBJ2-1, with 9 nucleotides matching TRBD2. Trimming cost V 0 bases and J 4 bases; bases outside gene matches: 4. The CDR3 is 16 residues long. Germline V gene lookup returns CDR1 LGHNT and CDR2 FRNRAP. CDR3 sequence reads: CASGLVAGGMYNEQFF. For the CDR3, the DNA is TGTGCTAGTGGTTTGGTAGCGGGGGGCATGTACAATGAGCAGTTCTTC. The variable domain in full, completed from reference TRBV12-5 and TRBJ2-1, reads DARVTQTPRHKVTEMGQEVTMRCQPILGHNTVFWYRQTMMQGLELLAYFRNRAPLDDSGMPKDRFSAEMPDATLATLKIQPSEPRDSAVYFCASGLVAGGMYNEQFFGPGTRLTVL.

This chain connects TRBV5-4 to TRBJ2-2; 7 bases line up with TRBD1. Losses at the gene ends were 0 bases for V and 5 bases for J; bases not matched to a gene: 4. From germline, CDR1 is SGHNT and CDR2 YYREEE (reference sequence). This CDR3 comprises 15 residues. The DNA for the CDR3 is TGTGCCAGCAGCTTGGACAGGGGAGCAACCGGGGAGCTGTTTTTT. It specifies CASSLDRGATGELFF.

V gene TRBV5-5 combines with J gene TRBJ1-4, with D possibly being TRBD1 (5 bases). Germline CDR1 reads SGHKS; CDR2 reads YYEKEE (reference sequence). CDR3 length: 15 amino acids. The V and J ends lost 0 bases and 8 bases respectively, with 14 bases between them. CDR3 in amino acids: CASSLDQGVGEKLFF. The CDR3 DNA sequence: TGTGCCAGCAGCTTGGATCAGGGTGTGGGGGAAAAACTGTTTTTT.

The CDR3 DNA sequence: TGTGCCTGGACCCCCGGGACAGCCCATAGCAATCAGCCCCAGCATTTT. It translates to CAWTPGTAHSNQPQHF. The chain recombines TRBV30 with TRBJ1-5; 7 bases align to TRBD1. The germline gives CDR1 GTSNPN, CDR2 SVGIG (reference sequence). V lost 4 bases, J lost 0 bases, and 9 bases stayed unmatched. The CDR3 length is 16 residues.

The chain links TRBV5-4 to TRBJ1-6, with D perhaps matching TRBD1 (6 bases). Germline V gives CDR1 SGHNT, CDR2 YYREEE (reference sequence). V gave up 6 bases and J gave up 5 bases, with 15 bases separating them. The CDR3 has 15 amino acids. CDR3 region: CASTVGGRDNSPLHF. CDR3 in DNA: TGTGCCAGCACCGTAGGGGGACGGGATAATTCACCCCTCCACTTT.

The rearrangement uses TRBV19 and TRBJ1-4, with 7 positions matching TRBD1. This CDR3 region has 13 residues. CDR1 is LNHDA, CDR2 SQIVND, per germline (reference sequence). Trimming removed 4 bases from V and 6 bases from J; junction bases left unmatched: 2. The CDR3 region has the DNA TGTGCCAGTAGTAGGGACAGAGATGAAAAACTGTTTTTT. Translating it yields CASSRDRDEKLFF.

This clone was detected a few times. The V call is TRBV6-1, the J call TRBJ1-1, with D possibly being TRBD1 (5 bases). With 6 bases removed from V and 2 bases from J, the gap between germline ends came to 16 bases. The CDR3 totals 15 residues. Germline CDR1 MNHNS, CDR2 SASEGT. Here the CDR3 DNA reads TGTGCCAGCAGGGATCCCTTCAGGGATAACACTGAAGCTTTCTTT. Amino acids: CASRDPFRDNTEAFF.

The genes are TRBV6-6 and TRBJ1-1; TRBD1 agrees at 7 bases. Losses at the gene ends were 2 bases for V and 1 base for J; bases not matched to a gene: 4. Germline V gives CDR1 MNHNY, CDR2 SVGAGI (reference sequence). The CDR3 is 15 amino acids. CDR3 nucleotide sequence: TGTGCCAGCAGTTACGACAGGACAGGGAACACTGAAGCTTTCTTT. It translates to CASSYDRTGNTEAFF.

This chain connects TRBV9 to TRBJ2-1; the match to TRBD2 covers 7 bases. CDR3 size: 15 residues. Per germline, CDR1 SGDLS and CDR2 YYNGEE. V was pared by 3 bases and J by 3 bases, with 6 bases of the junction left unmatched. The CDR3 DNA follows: TGTGCCAGCAGCGGGGGGGGGATTGGCTACAATGAGCAGTTCTTC. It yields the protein CASSGGGIGYNEQFF.

CDR3 protein: CASSDPRDRESGELFF. In nucleotides, the CDR3 is TGTGCCAGCTCGGATCCCCGGGACAGGGAGTCCGGGGAGCTGTTTTTT. The V and J genes are TRBV18 and TRBJ2-2; 9 bases align to TRBD1. The CDR3 runs to 16 residues. Germline V gene lookup returns CDR1 KGHSH and CDR2 LQKENI. V was pared by 6 bases and J by 6 bases, with 11 bases of the junction left unmatched.

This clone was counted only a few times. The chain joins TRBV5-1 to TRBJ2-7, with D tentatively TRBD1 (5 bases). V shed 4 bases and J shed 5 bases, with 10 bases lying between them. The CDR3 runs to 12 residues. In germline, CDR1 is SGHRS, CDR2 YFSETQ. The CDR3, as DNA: TGCGCCAGCAGCCGGACGACAGACGAGCAGTACTTC. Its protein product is CASSRTTDEQYF.